The 28 T cell receptor beta chains below all came from one sample that was sequenced in a study of shared clonotypes between healthy human individuals. Assay used: immunoSEQ multiplex PCR; TCRdb lists only in-frame clones, some missing. The sample yields about 680,000 clones, around 90% seen once. CD45RO-negative, CCR7-positively selected cells formed the naive CD8 fraction, excluding terminally differentiated effector memory CD45RA+ cells. Sequenced: naive CD8+ T cells sorted from blood. The receptors come from a man aged 25-45 years in good health.

The V and J genes are TRBV6-6 and TRBJ1-2; D not certain. The V end lost 4 bases, the J end lost 3 bases, and 12 bases lay between the germline ends. This CDR3 has 14 residues. Germline assignment: CDR1 MNHNY and CDR2 SVGAGI (reference sequence). CDR3 DNA sequence: TGTGCCAGCAGTTCCCCCCCCTGGGACTATGGCTACACCTTC. It encodes CASSSPPWDYGYTF.

The chain recombines TRBV6-6 with TRBJ2-7; maybe TRBD1 (5 bases). The V end lost 6 bases, the J end lost 4 bases, and 19 bases lay between the germline ends. Germline V CDR1 and CDR2: MNHNY, SVGAGI (reference sequence). This CDR3 contains 15 residues. The CDR3 region is CASSTQDQPFYEQYF. In DNA, the CDR3 is TGTGCCAGCAGCACACAGGACCAGCCCTTTTACGAGCAGTACTTC.

CDR3 coding DNA: TGTGCCAGCAGGACCGGGACAGGGGCTGGAAACACCATATATTTT. Its protein is CASRTGTGAGNTIYF. The chain is built from TRBV2 and TRBJ1-3; 10 nucleotides align to TRBD1. The trim removed 6 bases at V and 2 bases at J, leaving 4 bases unmatched. CDR3 length equals 15 residues. Per the germline V gene, CDR1 is SNHLY and CDR2 is FYNNEI.

The rearrangement links TRBV28 to TRBJ2-7; 7 nucleotides line up with TRBD2. The V and J ends lost 2 bases and 5 bases, in that order; junction bases with no gene match: 15. CDR1 is MDHEN, CDR2 SYDVKM, per germline. The CDR3 has 17 residues. Here the CDR3 DNA reads TGTGCCAGCAGTTTACCCCGCACGGAAGCGGGAAGTCACGAGCAGTACTTC. Its protein is CASSLPRTEAGSHEQYF. Full variable domain (rest looked up from reference TRBV28 and TRBJ2-7): DVKVTQSSRYLVKRTGEKVFLECVQDMDHENMFWYRQDPGLGLRLIYFSYDVKMKEKGDIPEGYSVSREKKERFSLILESASTNQTSMYLCASSLPRTEAGSHEQYFGPGTRLTVT.

The chain carries TRBV7-6 and TRBJ1-5; 8 bases map to TRBD1. This CDR3 is 14 amino acids long. Per the germline V gene, CDR1 is SGHVS and CDR2 is FNYEAQ. The ends lost 4 bases at V and 6 bases at J; junction bases unmatched: 5. The CDR3 reads CASSSGQGRQPQHF. CDR3 sequence (DNA): TGTGCCAGCAGCTCCGGACAGGGACGTCAGCCCCAGCATTTT.

About this clone itself: The sample has other DNA sequences that encode this CDR3 too. The rearrangement links TRBV7-9 to TRBJ2-5; D gene uncertain. Germline CDR1 reads SEHNR; CDR2 reads FQNEAQ (reference sequence). This CDR3 contains 15 residues. V lost 5 bases and J 2 bases, leaving 15 bases between the germline ends. The CDR3 nucleotides are TGTGCCAGCAGCGTCCAGACCGGTTTACAAGAGACCCAGTACTTC. Translating it yields CASSVQTGLQETQYF. The complete variable domain, with remaining parts taken from reference TRBV7-9 and TRBJ2-5, reads DTGVSQNPRHKITKRGQNVTFRCDPISEHNRLYWYRQTLGQGPEFLTYFQNEAQLEKSRLLSDRFSAERPKGSFSTLEIQRTEQGDSAMYLCASSVQTGLQETQYFGPGTRLLVL.

The V and J genes are TRBV6-5 and TRBJ2-2; D not certain. Trimming took 8 bases from V and 7 from J, leaving 14 bases between them. Germline loops: CDR1 MNHEY, CDR2 SVGAGI. This CDR3 comprises 13 residues. The CDR3 here is CASSFQLGGELFF. The CDR3 DNA reads as TGTGCCAGCTCTTTCCAATTGGGCGGGGAGCTGTTTTTT.

This rearrangement joins TRBV6-4 to TRBJ2-7; maybe TRBD1 (6 bases). V gave up 3 bases and J gave up 0 bases, with 9 bases separating them. The CDR3 sequence is 14 residues long. The germline V gene encodes CDR1 MRHNA and CDR2 SNTAGT. CDR3 sequence (DNA): TGTGCCAGCAGTGAACAGGGCCTCTCCTACGAGCAGTACTTC. It codes for CASSEQGLSYEQYF.

This chain links TRBV27 with TRBJ1-5; D perhaps matches TRBD1 (6 bases). The CDR3 extends over 17 amino acids. CDR1 and CDR2 from the germline V gene are MNHEY and SMNVEV (reference sequence). Trimming removed 5 bases at V and 1 base at J, with 18 bases between. The CDR3 nucleotides read TGTGCCAGCAGTCCCTTGGACAGCCCCATGAGCAATCAGCCCCAGCATTTT. This encodes CASSPLDSPMSNQPQHF.

For the CDR3, the DNA is TGTGCCAGCAGTCAGACCGGGGACAGGGACTACAATGAGCAGTTCTTC. Its translation is CASSQTGDRDYNEQFF. The chain links TRBV11-3 to TRBJ2-1, with TRBD1 matching over 9 bases. Germline-derived CDR1 and CDR2 are SGHNT and YENEEA. V dropped 6 bases and J dropped 3; count of bases not matched to a gene: 9. This CDR3 comprises 16 residues.

The V gene is TRBV27, the J gene TRBJ2-1; D unclear. Germline V CDR1 and CDR2: MNHEY, SMNVEV (reference sequence). CDR3 length equals 13 residues. The V gene lost 6 bases and the J gene lost 0 bases, with 6 bases spanning the gap. In DNA form, the CDR3 reads TGTGCCAGCAGCTCCGGCTCCTACAATGAGCAGTTCTTC. Encoded protein: CASSSGSYNEQFF.

The V and J genes are TRBV7-9 and TRBJ2-7, with D possibly TRBD1 on 5 matching bases. Trimming took off 5 bases at V and 6 bases at J, with 20 bases between the two ends. Germline V gene data show CDR1 as SEHNR and CDR2 as FQNEAQ (reference sequence). The CDR3 contains 15 residues. This CDR3 is CASSPPQGIYFEQYF. Written as DNA, the CDR3 is TGTGCCAGCAGCCCTCCCCAGGGTATTTATTTCGAGCAGTACTTC.

The chain uses TRBV28 and TRBJ1-5; D remains unclear. V gave up 5 bases and J gave up 1 base, with 15 bases separating them. The CDR3 runs 16 residues. Germline V gene data show CDR1 as MDHEN and CDR2 as SYDVKM. CDR3 protein: CASSTFREGSNQPQHF. The CDR3 region has the DNA TGTGCCAGCAGTACTTTCCGGGAAGGGAGCAATCAGCCCCAGCATTTT.

J is TRBJ2-7 and V is TRBV29-1, with D possibly matching TRBD1 (6 bases). The CDR3 spans 15 residues. Between the trimmed V and J ends, which lost 0 bases and 2 bases, there was a span of 14 bases. The germline CDR1 and CDR2 sequences are SQVTM and ANQGSEA. The CDR3 loop reads CSVEDVRGRTYEQYF. In nucleotides, the CDR3 is TGCAGCGTTGAAGATGTCAGGGGCCGGACCTACGAGCAGTACTTC.

This chain links TRBV6-6 with TRBJ2-7, with 7 bases aligning to TRBD1. This CDR3 is 15 amino acids long. In germline, CDR1 is MNHNY, CDR2 SVGAGI (reference sequence). The J segment lost 3 bases and the V segment lost 0 bases, leaving 5 bases of the junction unmatched. The CDR3 bases are TGTGCCAGCAGTTACTCGACAGGGCCTATCTACGAGCAGTACTTC. As protein: CASSYSTGPIYEQYF.

This clone was seen only a few times. J is TRBJ2-3 and V is TRBV7-9, with 7 bases that match TRBD2. The CDR3 length is 15 residues. Unmatched junction bases numbered 13, after V lost 10 bases and J lost 3 bases. Germline assignment: CDR1 SEHNR and CDR2 FQNEAQ (reference sequence). The CDR3 reads CATTGAGVATDTQYF. CDR3 in DNA: TGTGCCACCACCGGGGCGGGAGTTGCTACAGATACGCAGTATTTT.

CDR3 nucleotides: TGCGCCAGCAGCTTGGAGTGGGAGAAGGATACGCAGTATTTT. Residues: CASSLEWEKDTQYF. V usage is TRBV5-1 and J usage is TRBJ2-3, with TRBD2 as a possible D gene (5 bases). V dropped 0 bases and J dropped 6 bases, with 11 bases sitting between them. The CDR3 consists of 14 residues. Germline CDR1 SGHRS, CDR2 YFSETQ.

The V gene is TRBV13, the J gene TRBJ2-7, with 12 nucleotides matching TRBD1. The ends lost 3 bases at V and 4 bases at J; junction bases unmatched: 1. The CDR3 is 14 amino acids. Germline CDR1 and CDR2: PRHDT and FYEKMQ (reference sequence). CDR3 sequence (DNA): TGTGCCAGCAGCTTGGGACAGGGGGCGTACGAGCAGTACTTC. It specifies CASSLGQGAYEQYF.

The rearrangement links TRBV6-1 to TRBJ2-4; no reliable D call. The germline V gene encodes CDR1 MNHNS and CDR2 SASEGT. V lost 1 base and J 1 base, leaving 11 bases between the germline ends. The CDR3 has 16 amino acids. This chain's CDR3 is CASSEEVFGAKNIQYF. CDR3 bases: TGTGCCAGCAGTGAAGAAGTATTTGGGGCCAAAAACATTCAGTACTTC.

V is TRBV29-1 and J is TRBJ2-7, with TRBD1 matching over 10 bases. The CDR3 length is 14 residues. Germline V CDR1 and CDR2: SQVTM, ANQGSEA. Trimming at V came to 4 bases and at J to 3 bases, leaving 6 bases not matched to a gene. DNA of the CDR3: TGCAGCGTTGGTGAGACAGGGGGCTTCTACGAGCAGTACTTC. Encoded protein: CSVGETGGFYEQYF.

This chain connects TRBV7-9 to TRBJ2-5; D is possibly TRBD1 (6 bases). CDR3 length: 15 residues. Trimming pared 5 bases from V and 3 bases from J, leaving 16 bases between. Germline CDR1 SEHNR, CDR2 FQNEAQ (reference sequence). The chain's CDR3 is CASSPRRTEKETQYF. The CDR3 DNA reads TGTGCCAGCAGCCCGCGTAGGACAGAAAAAGAGACCCAGTACTTC.

This chain connects TRBV28 to TRBJ1-4, with D uncertain. Trimming left V 3 bases short and J 0 bases short, with 14 bases between. CDR3 size: 17 residues. Germline assignment: CDR1 MDHEN and CDR2 SYDVKM. In nucleotides, the CDR3 is TGTGCCAGCAGTTTTTGGGATCCCCGAGCAACTAATGAAAAACTGTTTTTT. As protein: CASSFWDPRATNEKLFF.

The chain joins TRBV6-5 to TRBJ2-1; a weak D match, TRBD2 (6 bases). Germline CDR1 and CDR2: MNHEY and SVGAGI. V shed 0 bases and J shed 10 bases, with 13 bases lying between them. The CDR3 extends over 14 amino acids. The CDR3 sequence: CASSYSVSSGEQFF. Written as DNA, the CDR3 is TGTGCCAGCAGTTACTCAGTAAGCAGCGGGGAGCAGTTCTTC.

The gene calls are TRBV4-1 and TRBJ1-5; the D gene is possibly TRBD1 (5 bases). The CDR3 length is 16 residues. With 1 base removed from V and 1 base from J, the gap between germline ends came to 11 bases. Germline V lookup: CDR1 MGHRA, CDR2 YSYEKL. The CDR3 nucleotides read TGCGCCAGCAGCCAAGTTCTAGGGGACAGCAATCAGCCCCAGCATTTT. Its protein product is CASSQVLGDSNQPQHF.

This clone was seen more than once but under ten times. The same CDR3 also results from other DNA sequences found in this sample. The J gene is TRBJ1-4, the V gene TRBV28, with D perhaps TRBD1 (6 bases). The CDR3 covers 14 residues. V gave up 5 bases and J gave up 5 bases, with 12 bases separating them. Germline CDR1 reads MDHEN; CDR2 reads SYDVKM. The CDR3: CASSRDRPNEKLFF. The CDR3 DNA is TGTGCCAGCAGTCGCGACAGGCCGAATGAAAAACTGTTTTTT.

The chain combines TRBV27 with TRBJ1-1; D is possibly TRBD1 (6 bases). The germline gives CDR1 MNHEY, CDR2 SMNVEV (reference sequence). This CDR3 region has 14 residues. The ends were cut back, 1 base at V and 5 bases at J, with 11 bases in the middle. This chain's CDR3 is CASSLWGARTEAFF. As DNA, the CDR3 is TGTGCCAGCAGTTTATGGGGGGCCCGGACTGAAGCTTTCTTT.

The rearrangement uses TRBV7-9 and TRBJ2-1, with 9 bases that match TRBD2. This CDR3 contains 16 residues. Germline CDR1 and CDR2: SEHNR and FQNEAQ (reference sequence). V shed 3 bases and J 0 bases; nucleotides not matched to a gene: 3. The CDR3 coding sequence is TGTGCCAGCAGCTTTAGCGGGAGCCCCTCCTACAATGAGCAGTTCTTC. Translated: CASSFSGSPSYNEQFF.

Concerning this clone: The same CDR3 arises from other DNA sequences in this sample as well. The V gene is TRBV27, the J gene TRBJ2-2, with 10 bases matching TRBD1. V lost 6 bases and J lost 6; bases outside the gene matches: 4. The CDR3 sequence is 14 residues long. Germline CDR1 is MNHEY and CDR2 is SMNVEV (reference sequence). The DNA for the CDR3 is TGTGCCAGCAGCCTCGGACAGGGGGCCGGGGAGCTGTTTTTT. It encodes CASSLGQGAGELFF.